What follows describes a single T cell receptor beta chain. The data derive from a study of T cells in tuberculosis. Cells were sorted from thawed PBMC rested overnight and stained with GMM-loaded CD1B tetramer, viability dye and anti-CD3. CD1B tetramers were loaded with Rhodococcus equi-derived C32 glucose monomycolate. V gave up 0 bases and J gave up 1 base, with 13 bases separating them. CDR3 length: 16 residues. The protocol was immunoSEQ multiplex PCR, while the TCRdb copy is restricted to in-frame clones and leaves out a portion. The sample has tens of thousands of clones; roughly 93% are singletons.

This clonotype was sampled from an adult woman with latent tuberculosis. Sequencing input: CD1b-GMM tetramer-negative cells sorted from PBMCs. The V call is TRBV5-3, the J call TRBJ1-1, with a tentative D call TRBD1 (6 bases). TRBV5-3 is recorded as an ORF, its role being uncertain. CDR3 in DNA: TGTGCCAGAAGCTTGGCCGCGGGGGCCCGGAACACTGAAGCTTTCTTT. Protein product: CARSLAAGARNTEAFF.